A selection of T cell receptor beta chains follows, all from one sample in a study of T cell changes during pregnancy in multiple sclerosis. Clones were sequenced by immunoSEQ multiplex PCR, and TCRdb holds only the in-frame ones, with some missing. The sample includes tens of thousands of clones, around 92% seen only once; the top ten take around 0.85%. The specimen was peripheral blood, collected in the first trimester of pregnancy. Source of these receptors: a female donor with multiple sclerosis, enrolled in a pregnancy study. The CDR3 runs from the conserved cysteine through the conserved F or W. Fields, in order: V gene, J gene, CDR3 protein.

V: TRBV27; J: TRBJ1-2; CDR3: CATRERDGYTF
V: TRBV5-6; J: TRBJ2-7; CDR3: CASSAGETRLAGREQYF
V: TRBV7-2; J: TRBJ1-3; CDR3: CASSLQPGNTIYF
V: TRBV7-2; J: TRBJ1-6; CDR3: CASLPSSYNSPLHF
V: TRBV4-1; J: TRBJ2-3; CDR3: CASSQKLAGANPDTQYF
V: TRBV7-2; J: TRBJ2-7; CDR3: CASSLGPDNRDFNF
V: TRBV5-5; J: TRBJ2-7; CDR3: CASSLSAGGTIYEQYF
V: TRBV5-6; J: TRBJ2-6; CDR3: CASSSGTGGVLTF
V: TRBV5-4; J: TRBJ2-5; CDR3: CASSAQGWSGGGAPETQYF
V: TRBV13; J: TRBJ1-1; CDR3: CASSSGLQRAFF
V: TRBV4-2; J: TRBJ2-1; CDR3: CASSRTGTSDNEQFF
V: TRBV5-4; J: TRBJ2-2; CDR3: CASSPGTGRAGELFF
V: TRBV7-2; J: TRBJ2-7; CDR3: CASSFGQEMGEQYF
V: TRBV6-6; J: TRBJ2-1; CDR3: CASTYSGGAANEQFF
V: TRBV4-2; J: TRBJ2-7; CDR3: CASSQDGVQVSYEQYF
V: TRBV9; J: TRBJ2-1; CDR3: CASSSRERTYNEQFF
V: TRBV2; J: TRBJ1-5; CDR3: CASRPDRWGNQPQHF
V: TRBV5-6; J: TRBJ2-3; CDR3: CASSFRFSGGADTQYF
V: TRBV7-9; J: TRBJ1-5; CDR3: CASSAENRGRSNQPQHF
V: TRBV19; J: TRBJ2-4; CDR3: CASSILRGGGSDRDIQYF
V: TRBV5-4; J: TRBJ1-2; CDR3: CASSPGQERYGYTF
V: TRBV6-5; J: TRBJ2-3; CDR3: CASSYTGTSGADTQYF
V: TRBV9; J: TRBJ2-3; CDR3: CASSGSQGPDTQYF
V: TRBV7-3; J: TRBJ2-5; CDR3: CASSPTGVETQYF
V: TRBV6-5; J: TRBJ2-7; CDR3: CASSYSTGDEQYF
V: TRBV25-1; J: TRBJ2-1; CDR3: CASRHRDEQFF
V: TRBV5-1; J: TRBJ2-7; CDR3: CASSLAGQVGEQYF
V: TRBV7-3; J: TRBJ2-1; CDR3: CASSLLAGGPIMSNEQFF
V: TRBV11-2; J: TRBJ2-5; CDR3: CASSLDLRSLGKTQYF
V: TRBV25-1; J: TRBJ1-5; CDR3: CASSESHSNQPQHF
V: TRBV18; J: TRBJ2-5; CDR3: CASSPPRQAETQYF
V: TRBV10-3; J: TRBJ1-4; CDR3: CAISDRRGGNEKLFF
V: TRBV6-1; J: TRBJ1-6; CDR3: CASSGGTGRYNSPLHF
V: TRBV9; J: TRBJ2-1; CDR3: CASSVTDNEQFF
V: TRBV18; J: TRBJ1-1; CDR3: CASSPIRDTEAFF
V: TRBV5-6; J: TRBJ2-3; CDR3: CASSLRGTDTQYF
V: TRBV5-1; J: TRBJ2-7; CDR3: CASSLGLAGTYREQYF
V: TRBV7-3; J: TRBJ2-1; CDR3: CASSLVNTYNEQFF
V: TRBV7-9; J: TRBJ2-2; CDR3: CASRRDWNTGELFF
V: TRBV4-3; J: TRBJ1-1; CDR3: CASSHLSSGDLNTEAFF
V: TRBV12-5; J: TRBJ1-6; CDR3: CASGLAPTGAIVRSPLHF
V: TRBV4-1; J: TRBJ2-1; CDR3: CASSQGQGIHNEQFF
V: TRBV9; J: TRBJ1-1; CDR3: CASSVAVAGTEAFF
V: TRBV19; J: TRBJ2-2; CDR3: CASTIFLGAGNTGELFF
V: TRBV5-1; J: TRBJ1-1; CDR3: CASRGQVAEAFF
V: TRBV7-8; J: TRBJ2-7; CDR3: CASSSDREGEQYF
V: TRBV9; J: TRBJ2-5; CDR3: CASSVGRTVQETQYF
V: TRBV29-1; J: TRBJ1-4; CDR3: CSVVGGEKLFF
V: TRBV15; J: TRBJ1-5; CDR3: CATSRTGDPNSNQPQHF
V: TRBV7-7; J: TRBJ2-2; CDR3: CASSPDRGDTGELFF
V: TRBV19; J: TRBJ2-4; CDR3: CASSIDFQGAKNIQYF